This T cell receptor beta chain is from a study of blood T cell repertoires in COVID-19. Background on the study: COVID-19 samples from acute and convalescent phases originated in the United States, Italy and Spain.

Authors' data handling: Using reference gene primer amplification, nucleated cell counts were estimated. This table comes from immunoSEQ multiplex PCR, and its TCRdb copy is limited to in-frame clones, with some not included. V and J calls and clone size follow that table, whereas D and trimming were derived from the DNA. The sample comprises 270,000 or so clones, about 87% of which are singletons, and roughly 8.6% rests with the top ten. Per the germline V gene, CDR1 is KGHSH and CDR2 is LQKENI. The CDR3 runs to 19 residues. V was clipped by 2 bases and J by 5 bases; unmatched bases: 13. J is TRBJ2-1 and V is TRBV18; 12 bases agree with TRBD2. Sequencing was performed on peripheral blood. The origin of this receptor is a human donor in a cohort sampled during active COVID-19. CDR3: CASSPLRWLAGGINNEQFF. The CDR3 bases are TGTGCCAGCTCACCATTGCGGTGGCTAGCGGGAGGGATAAACAATGAGCAGTTCTTC.